A single sample gave rise to the 21 T cell receptor beta chains below, sequenced in a study of blood T cells in healthy people across ages (dated by TCRdb to 2015 to 2017). Library preparation employed 5' RACE. Reads for this sample came from an Illumina HiSeq 2500. A second PCR of about 7 to 12 cycles was run with a J-beta primer mix and a sample-barcoded 5' primer. TCRdb trimmed public reads at Q25 via fastp, called clones via MiXCR and kept in-frame beta chains. Rows are unified per CDR3 protein, each entry keeping the most common DNA and genes. This sample holds approximately 1.5 million distinct CDR3 sequences; 30% to 35% were observed only once. Together, the top ten hold around 11% of the sample. Sequenced: blood. These receptors were collected from a woman aged 25 to 39 in good health.

The CDR3 spells CASSQEIGQGAGETQYF. The CDR3 coding sequence is TGCGCCAGCAGCCAAGAAATTGGGCAGGGGGCCGGAGAGACCCAGTACTTC. The V gene is TRBV4-1, the J gene TRBJ2-5; the match to TRBD1 covers 8 bases. This CDR3 spans 17 amino acids. Germline V gene lookup returns CDR1 MGHRA and CDR2 YSYEKL. Losses at the gene ends were 0 bases for V and 4 bases for J; bases not matched to a gene: 10.

This clonotype showed up many times. The chain's CDR3 is CSARDIAADNEKLFF. The CDR3 DNA follows: TGCAGTGCTAGAGATATCGCAGCGGATAATGAAAAACTGTTTTTT. V gene TRBV20-1 combines with J gene TRBJ1-4, with D unresolved. CDR1 and CDR2 from the germline V gene are DFQATT and SNEGSKA (reference sequence). CDR3 length: 15 residues. Trimming pared 0 bases from V and 4 bases from J, leaving 12 bases between.

This clonotype appeared a few times. J is TRBJ1-2 and V is TRBV27; D unresolved. The CDR3 runs 12 residues. V lost 5 bases to trimming and J lost 8 bases, with 12 bases between them. The germline V gene encodes CDR1 MNHEY and CDR2 SMNVEV (reference sequence). CDR3 DNA: TGTGCCAGCAGTACAAGAATGGAAGGCTACACCTTC. The encoded protein is CASSTRMEGYTF.

The chain carries TRBV2 and TRBJ2-2; no reliable D call. The CDR3 extends over 15 amino acids. V was shortened by 4 bases and J by 0 bases, with 9 bases between the two germline ends. Germline CDR1 and CDR2: SNHLY and FYNNEI. The CDR3 nucleotides are TGTGCCAGCAGTGCATCCCCGGCGAACACCGGGGAGCTGTTTTTT. Translated, it gives CASSASPANTGELFF.

The rearrangement links TRBV29-1 to TRBJ2-1, with 7 nucleotides matching TRBD1. From germline, CDR1 is SQVTM and CDR2 ANQGSEA. The V gene end was trimmed by 1 base and the J gene end by 2 bases; junction bases not matched to a gene: 5. This CDR3 comprises 15 residues. The CDR3 DNA is TGCAGCGTTGAAGGGACAGGTCCAGCCTACAATGAGCAGTTCTTC. Translated: CSVEGTGPAYNEQFF.

Points on this clonotype: A much larger clone sits a single nucleotide away, making a read error possible. V gene TRBV4-1 combines with J gene TRBJ2-7, with TRBD1 matching 9 bases. The CDR3 has 16 residues. Looked up from germline, CDR1 is MGHRA and CDR2 is YSYEKL. The CDR3 region has the DNA TGCGCCAACAGCCCCAGAACAGGGGGCCCGGGGTACGAGCAGTACTTC. Its protein is CANSPRTGGPGYEQYF.

V and J are TRBV5-1 and TRBJ2-7, with D uncertain. Trimming removed 4 bases from V and 2 bases from J, with 19 bases in between. Germline lookup yields CDR1 SGHRS and CDR2 YFSETQ. The CDR3 is made up of 16 amino acids. The CDR3 DNA sequence: TGCGCCAGCAGCCCCGTGGGCTCAACCCTTGCCTACGAGCAGTACTTC. Protein sequence: CASSPVGSTLAYEQYF.

The chain recombines TRBV12-3 or TRBV12-4 with TRBJ2-7; 8 positions match TRBD2. The CDR3 totals 15 residues. Unmatched junction bases numbered 15, after V lost 7 bases and J lost 7 bases. The CDR3 region has the DNA TGTGCCAGCATCACGAGCGGGAGTAACTACGATGAGCAGTACTTC. It encodes CASITSGSNYDEQYF.

This clonotype has more than one count but fewer than ten. The CDR3 sequence is CASSQTRGLAGGYEQFF. CDR3 in DNA: TGTGCCAGCAGTCAAACGAGGGGACTAGCGGGAGGGTATGAGCAGTTCTTC. The chain joins TRBV5-5 to TRBJ2-1, with 16 nucleotides matching TRBD2. Germline lookup yields CDR1 SGHKS and CDR2 YYEKEE (reference sequence). The CDR3 spans 17 residues. The junction had 10 bases not matched to a gene; V was cut back by 5 bases and J by 8 bases.

This clonotype was counted between two and nine times. The chain combines TRBV20-1 with TRBJ2-7, with TRBD2 matching over 9 bases. There are 15 residues in the CDR3. Trimming at V came to 3 bases and at J to 0 bases, leaving 6 bases not matched to a gene. The V gene's germline CDR1 is DFQATT and CDR2 SNEGSKA (reference sequence). CDR3 DNA: TGCAGTGCTAGGGACAGCGGGGGGAGCTCCTACGAGCAGTACTTC. Its protein product is CSARDSGGSSYEQYF.

V gene TRBV6-2 or TRBV6-3 combines with J gene TRBJ1-1, with 7 bases lining up with TRBD1. V lost 10 bases and J lost 1; bases outside the gene matches: 12. The CDR3 runs to 15 residues. Germline loops: CDR1 MNHEY, CDR2 SVGEGT. CDR3 sequence reads: CATDPRRGGNTEAFF. In DNA, the CDR3 is TGTGCCACGGACCCTCGCAGGGGGGGGAACACTGAAGCTTTCTTT.

V and J are TRBV10-3 and TRBJ1-1; TRBD1 might be the D (6 bases). CDR3 length: 16 residues. The germline gives CDR1 ENHRY, CDR2 SYGVKD. V lost 4 bases and J 11 bases, leaving 26 bases between the germline ends. CDR3: CAISGASWGAGGSAFF. The DNA for the CDR3 is TGTGCCATCAGTGGCGCTAGTTGGGGGGCCGGGGGATCTGCTTTCTTT.

The gene calls are TRBV15 and TRBJ2-1; unclear D gene. Trimming pared 5 bases from V and 10 bases from J, leaving 12 bases between. Germline lookup yields CDR1 LNHNV and CDR2 YYDKDF (reference sequence). The CDR3 has 12 amino acids. CDR3 DNA: TGTGCCACCAGCCCTTCTATAGTAGAGCAGTTCTTC. It codes for CATSPSIVEQFF.

The chain employs TRBV5-1 and TRBJ2-3; D perhaps matches TRBD2 (5 bases). Trimming removed 0 bases at V and 1 base at J, with 12 bases between. Germline CDR1 and CDR2: SGHRS and YFSETQ. The CDR3 is made up of 16 amino acids. The CDR3 protein is CASSLDGRVGTDTQYF. DNA of the CDR3: TGCGCCAGCAGCTTGGATGGGCGGGTGGGCACAGATACGCAGTATTTT.

The gene calls are TRBV6-6 and TRBJ2-5; TRBD1 matches 8 bases. This CDR3 has 18 residues. V lost 0 bases and J lost 3; bases outside the gene matches: 12. CDR1 and CDR2 from the germline V gene are MNHNY and SVGAGI (reference sequence). The CDR3 DNA sequence: TGTGCCAGCAGTTACTCTCAGTTGGACAGGGCGGCTAAAGAGACCCAGTACTTC. It translates to CASSYSQLDRAAKETQYF.

V usage is TRBV9 and J usage is TRBJ1-1, with D unresolved. Germline values: CDR1 SGDLS, CDR2 YYNGEE. Trimming stripped 0 bases from V and 0 bases from J, with 9 bases between. This CDR3 contains 15 residues. CDR3 sequence (DNA): TGTGCCAGCAGCGTAGGAACAGAAATGAACACTGAAGCTTTCTTT. This encodes CASSVGTEMNTEAFF.

This chain uses TRBV15 with TRBJ1-4; TRBD1 matches 9 bases. CDR1 and CDR2 (germline): LNHNV, YYDKDF (reference sequence). The CDR3 has 14 amino acids. With 6 bases clipped from V and 7 bases from J, the junction kept 6 bases outside the gene matches. The CDR3 loop is CATRGQGLGEKLFF. For the CDR3, the DNA is TGTGCCACCAGGGGACAGGGTTTGGGTGAAAAACTGTTTTTT.

The V gene is TRBV27, the J gene TRBJ2-1; no firm D call. The CDR3 totals 12 residues. V lost 6 bases to trimming and J lost 3 bases, with 6 bases between them. The germline V gene has CDR1 MNHEY and CDR2 SMNVEV (reference sequence). The CDR3 DNA reads TGTGCCAGCAGCGAGTTCTACAATGAGCAGTTCTTC. It codes for CASSEFYNEQFF.

The V and J genes are TRBV20-1 and TRBJ2-7; 10 bases map to TRBD2. Germline V gene lookup returns CDR1 DFQATT and CDR2 SNEGSKA (reference sequence). The CDR3 spans 15 residues. Trimming cost V 0 bases and J 6 bases; bases outside gene matches: 8. CDR3 DNA: TGCAGTGCTAGAGATCTGCTAGCGGGAGCTCCCGAGCAGTACTTC. Translated, it gives CSARDLLAGAPEQYF.

The table lists this clonotype with a few counts. The V gene is TRBV13, the J gene TRBJ1-4; 7 positions agree with TRBD1. Germline V gene sequence: CDR1 PRHDT, CDR2 FYEKMQ (reference sequence). This CDR3 is 15 amino acids long. The J segment lost 7 bases and the V segment lost 0 bases, leaving 5 bases of the junction unmatched. CDR3 nucleotides: TGTGCCAGCAGCTTAGGGGAGGGGGCGACTGAAAAACTGTTTTTT. As protein: CASSLGEGATEKLFF. The full variable domain, rest sourced from reference TRBV13 and TRBJ1-4, is AAGVIQSPRHLIKEKRETATLKCYPIPRHDTVYWYQQGPGQDPQFLISFYEKMQSDKGSIPDRFSAQQFSDYHSELNMSSLELGDSALYFCASSLGEGATEKLFFGSGTQLSVL.

The chain is built from TRBV28 and TRBJ2-3; perhaps TRBD1 as D (6 bases). CDR1 and CDR2 (germline): MDHEN, SYDVKM. V lost 7 bases and J 7 bases, leaving 15 bases between the germline ends. CDR3 length: 13 amino acids. The CDR3 is CASKLQGTNTQYF. CDR3 DNA sequence: TGTGCCAGCAAATTACAGGGAACTAATACGCAGTATTTT.